A selection of T cell receptor beta chains follows, all from one sample in a study of OX40 agonist ivuxolimab in advanced cancers. Using immunoSEQ multiplex PCR, the repertoire was profiled, and TCRdb retains in-frame clones only, with some absent. There are some 50,000 clones in the sample; 70% to 90% occur only once, and about 0.73% lies in the top ten. The sequenced sample was CD4+ or CD8+ T cells sorted from blood, obtained in a trial of the OX40 agonist ivuxolimab. The source of these receptors is an adult with an advanced solid tumor such as melanoma, head and neck, liver or kidney cancer. Both conserved end residues are part of each CDR3. Not all rows give a size; the values are once, few, many and, for expanded clones, a class.

CDR3aa,v_gene,abundance
CASSFGDSKNIQYF,TRBV5-4,once
CASSLRTGRTEAFF,TRBV5-1,.
CASSIAGDREQFF,TRBV7-9,.
CASSLVAPTGGNEQFF,TRBV7-6,.
CASSDPTSGGTDTQYF,TRBV10-2,.
CASSPRDTGGRDTQYF,TRBV7-7,.
CASSLISERDEQYF,TRBV5-6,.
CASSCTHGKTYGYTF,TRBV6-4,.
CASSESKHQPQHF,TRBV10-2,once
CASSQGQGSYEQYF,TRBV18,few
CASSLQTGVGYTF,TRBV11-1,.
CASSQDLLVPFYEQYF,TRBV4-2,few
CASSPSRPLNTEAFF,TRBV28,.
CSARQAANTGELFF,TRBV29-1,.
CASSTGLAGGQETQYF,TRBV5-1,once
CASSLPGGAYEQYF,TRBV5-1,.
CASSPSNNSPLHF,TRBV6-6,few
CASSESLAGGRTGELFF,TRBV10-1,.
CASSHPLMWGSASYEQYF,TRBV11-1,.
CSVASGGRNEQFF,TRBV29-1,.
CASKGGGMQETQYF,TRBV6-6,.
CASSQEIGLTGELFF,TRBV14,.
CASSSPAKGFNTGELFF,TRBV5-5,.
CASSLGHRADTQYF,TRBV5-1,.
CASSLYTSGREQFF,TRBV5-4,.
CASRTIGNYGYTF,TRBV19,.
CASSPRGIHEQYF,TRBV7-8,.
CATSRDRQGSATNEKLFF,TRBV15,.
CASSLNKGLESPLHF,TRBV7-2,.
CASSVHGQGAHPTYEQYF,TRBV6-1,once
CASSLTGSSNQPQHF,TRBV5-5,.
CASSTDRVQPQHF,TRBV13,.
CASSLAGGNYGYTF,TRBV7-9,.
CASSFIPGGDTEAFF,TRBV5-5,.
CASSGVGDTQYF,TRBV5-6,.
CASSPALAGGELFF,TRBV18,.
CASIVDRGALEAFF,TRBV6-1,once
CASSLGTGHRELFF,TRBV5-1,.
CAISGLQGADTIYF,TRBV10-3,.
CASSLLVGQYNEQFF,TRBV5-5,.